What follows are 7 T cell receptor beta chains derived from one specimen sequenced in a study of cytomegalovirus exposure and HLA in healthy donors. PCR was performed using 60 Vbeta and 13 Jbeta primers. This table comes from immunoSEQ multiplex PCR, and its TCRdb copy is limited to in-frame clones, with some not included. The sample holds some 45,000 clones; about 47% are singletons and the top ten take 9% to 13%. Sample: PBMCs. The receptors stem from a human donor in good health.

The rearrangement links TRBV4-3 to TRBJ2-2, with unresolved D. Trimming took off 4 bases at V and 7 bases at J, with 10 bases between the two ends. There are 13 residues in the CDR3. The germline CDR1 and CDR2 sequences are LGHNA and YSLEER. The CDR3 sequence: CASSLRSGGELFF. Here the CDR3 DNA reads TGCGCCAGCAGCCTCCGTTCCGGCGGGGAGCTGTTTTTT.

The chain employs TRBV7-9 and TRBJ1-2; TRBD1 aligns across 9 bases. Per the germline V gene, CDR1 is SEHNR and CDR2 is FQNEAQ (reference sequence). CDR3 length: 14 amino acids. V was clipped by 0 bases and J by 7 bases; unmatched bases: 3. The CDR3 bases are TGTGCCAGCAGCTTAGCGGGACAGGGTCGTGGCTACACCTTC. Residues: CASSLAGQGRGYTF.

The rearrangement uses TRBV5-1 and TRBJ2-1, with 10 nucleotides matching TRBD2. Germline V CDR1 and CDR2: SGHRS, YFSETQ. V lost 6 bases to trimming and J lost 3 bases; unmatched junction nucleotides: 6. The CDR3 length is 15 residues. The chain's CDR3 is CASIQSSGGYNEQFF. DNA of the CDR3: TGCGCCAGCATTCAATCTAGCGGGGGCTACAATGAGCAGTTCTTC.

On this clone: Relative to the germline gene, one junction end is altered; a read error may explain this. Other DNA sequences in the same sample also yield this CDR3. This chain connects TRBV13 to TRBJ1-2; 7 nucleotides line up with TRBD1. Per the germline V gene, CDR1 is PRHDT and CDR2 is FYEKMQ (reference sequence). This CDR3 region has 14 residues. This CDR3 is CASSSLTGRYGYTF. The CDR3 nucleotides are TGCGCCAGCAGCTCCCTGACAGGGCGCTATGGCTACACCTTC.

CDR3 protein: CASSQERGGPQHF. The CDR3 DNA sequence: TGCGCCAGCAGCCAAGAGAGGGGGGGGCCCCAGCATTTT. This chain joins TRBV4-3 and TRBJ1-5; weak D call: TRBD1 (6 bases). Trimming shortened V by 0 bases and J by 9 bases, and 9 bases separated the two germline ends. Germline assignment: CDR1 LGHNA and CDR2 YSLEER. This CDR3 spans 13 amino acids.

Only a few counts were recorded for this clone. This chain uses TRBV6-5 with TRBJ1-4; the D is unclear. CDR1 is MNHEY, CDR2 SVGAGI, per germline. The CDR3 is made up of 12 amino acids. Trimming left V 7 bases short and J 8 bases short, with 11 bases between. The CDR3 coding sequence is TGTGCCAGCAAGGAGTTCGGCGAAAAACTGTTTTTT. Translation gives CASKEFGEKLFF.

This clone was observed a few times. The chain uses TRBV28 and TRBJ2-3, with TRBD2 matching over 7 bases. V lost 3 bases, J lost 1 base, and 7 bases stayed unmatched. There are 16 residues in the CDR3. Germline-derived CDR1 and CDR2 are MDHEN and SYDVKM. For the CDR3, the DNA is TGTGCCAGCAGTTTTTATAACAGCGGGGGCACAGATACGCAGTATTTT. Translating it yields CASSFYNSGGTDTQYF.